The source of this T cell receptor (beta chain) is a study of blood T cell repertoires in COVID-19. The length of the CDR3 is 15 residues. V dropped 5 bases and J dropped 9; count of bases not matched to a gene: 11. Germline V gene lookup returns CDR1 GTSNPN and CDR2 SVGIG (reference sequence). In the original workflow: Estimated nucleated cell counts came from reference gene primer amplification. Assay used: immunoSEQ multiplex PCR; TCRdb lists only in-frame clones, some missing. Clonal size and the V and J genes are those of that table, whereas D and trimming came from the DNA. The sample includes roughly 250,000 clones, about nine tenths of them seen just once.

The sequenced sample consisted of peripheral blood. This receptor was taken from a man aged 30 to 45 with COVID-19, enrolled during active disease. The chain employs TRBV30 and TRBJ1-6; the match to TRBD1 covers 9 bases. The CDR3 protein is CAWGHEQGAVSPLHF. CDR3 DNA sequence: TGTGCCTGGGGCCATGAACAGGGGGCTGTTTCACCCCTCCACTTT.